This T cell receptor (beta chain) was profiled in a study of blood T cell repertoires in COVID-19 (dated by TCRdb to the early 2020s). In the study overall: Samples from collaborators originated in the United States, Italy and Spain and spanned both the acute and convalescent phases of COVID-19. Where available, HLA class I and class II types were taken from metadata supplied by the sample provider and were not determined by assay-based typing. A freely available public database, intended as a resource for researchers studying the immune response to SARS-CoV-2, is where the repertoires were released. The samples were drawn from the first 160 participants of the ongoing ImmuneRACE study and from 950 to 1,500 subjects provided by 6 global collaborators. The prospective study material was composed of cDNA or gDNA derived from T cells, B-cell-depleted T cells, or PBMCs. A de-identified subject ID, COVID-19 status, age in years and sex were almost always included in the sample metadata. Subjects who had been exposed to COVID-19, were actively infected with it, or had recovered from it provided the deeply sampled blood TCRbeta repertoires that made up the dataset.

Points the paper makes about the study in general: Clinical and demographic metadata were provided uncurated, with the amount varying by source and participant.

Sequences KGHSH (CDR1) and LQKENI (CDR2) are obtained from the germline V gene. The CDR3 contains 15 residues, cysteine and phenylalanine counted. CDR3 DNA is the only sequence kept; it has 45 bases, read in frame from the first base. V gives up 3 bases and J gives up 1 base, and the segment between their germline ends measures 12 bases. TCRbeta CDR3 regions were amplified from genomic DNA by means of the immunoSEQ Assay, a bias-controlled multiplex PCR. Concerning the study's data processing: Within the assay, amplification of reference gene primers was used to estimate how many nucleated cells each sample contained. To quantify the absolute abundance of each unique TCRbeta CDR3 rearrangement, sequence reads were collapsed and filtered. For each sample, productive Simpson clonality was calculated by taking the square root of Simpson's diversity index across productive rearrangements. TCRdb obtained this table from immuneACCESS and retained in-frame rearrangements with V and J assigned. These tables miss some clones; where compared with another copy, unresolved V genes account for less than half of the shortfall, and the remainder is unexplained. That table supplies the V and J calls and clone size; D and trimming were determined from the DNA. This sample is represented by under 200,000 clones; just under 80% of them were singletons. Together, the top ten hold 6.5% to 7% of the sample.

Comment on this clone: Its binding antigen is unknown. No base quality information exists; no much larger clone differs at one position.

Whole blood was collected in K2EDTA tubes by collaborating institutions according to the institutions' own protocols. For TCRbeta analysis, collaborators shipped samples in one of three forms: frozen whole blood, isolated PBMCs, or DNA extracted from either of those sample types. The V gene is TRBV18 and the J gene is TRBJ1-2, and the D gene may be TRBD1, 6 bases matching. The sample comprised peripheral blood. The sequence came from a man aged 70-80 years with active or convalescent COVID-19. The CDR3: CASSPSSDSNYGYTF. The nucleotides read TGTGCCAGCTCACCCAGCTCGGACAGTAACTATGGCTACACCTTC. Reference TRBV18 and TRBJ1-2 genes cover what lies past the CDR3, so the full variable domain is NAGVMQNPRHLVRRRGQEARLRCSPMKGHSHVYWYRQLPEEGLKFMVYLQKENIIDESGMPKERFSAEFPKEGPSILRIQQVVRGDSAAYFCASSPSSDSNYGYTFGSGTRLTVV.